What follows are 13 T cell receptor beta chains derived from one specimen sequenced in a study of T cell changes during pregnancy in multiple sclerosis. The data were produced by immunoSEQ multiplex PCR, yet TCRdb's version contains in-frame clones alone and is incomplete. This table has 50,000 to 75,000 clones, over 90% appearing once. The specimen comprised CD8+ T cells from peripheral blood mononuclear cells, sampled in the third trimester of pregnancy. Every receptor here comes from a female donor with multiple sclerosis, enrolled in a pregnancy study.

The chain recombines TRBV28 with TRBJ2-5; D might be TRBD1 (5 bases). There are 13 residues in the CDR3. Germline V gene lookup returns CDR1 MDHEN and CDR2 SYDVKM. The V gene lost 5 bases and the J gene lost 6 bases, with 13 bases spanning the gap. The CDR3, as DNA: TGTGCCAGCAGTCCAGGGTTTGGGAAGACCCAGTACTTC. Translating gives CASSPGFGKTQYF.

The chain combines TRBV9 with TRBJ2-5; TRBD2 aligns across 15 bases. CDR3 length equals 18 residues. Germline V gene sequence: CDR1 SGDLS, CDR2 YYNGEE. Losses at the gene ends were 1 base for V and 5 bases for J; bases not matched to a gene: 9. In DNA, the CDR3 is TGTGCCAGCAGCGTACGTTGGACTAGCGGGAGGGAGGGGGAGACCCAGTACTTC. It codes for CASSVRWTSGREGETQYF. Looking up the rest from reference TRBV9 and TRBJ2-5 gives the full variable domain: DSGVTQTPKHLITATGQRVTLRCSPRSGDLSVYWYQQSLDQGLQFLIQYYNGEERAKGNILERFSAQQFPDLHSELNLSSLELGDSALYFCASSVRWTSGREGETQYFGPGTRLLVL.

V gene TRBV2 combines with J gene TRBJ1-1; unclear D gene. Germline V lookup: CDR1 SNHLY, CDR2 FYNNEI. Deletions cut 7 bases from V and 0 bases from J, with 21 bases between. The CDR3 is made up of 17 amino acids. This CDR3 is CASTDPSGEVMNTEAFF. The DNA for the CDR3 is TGTGCCAGCACAGACCCTTCCGGGGAGGTGATGAACACTGAAGCTTTCTTT.

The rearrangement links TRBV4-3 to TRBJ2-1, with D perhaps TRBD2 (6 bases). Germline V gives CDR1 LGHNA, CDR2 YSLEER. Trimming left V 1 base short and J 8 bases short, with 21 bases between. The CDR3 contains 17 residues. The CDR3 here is CASSQGSGTVPSDEQFF. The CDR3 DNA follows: TGCGCCAGCAGCCAAGGATCCGGGACTGTCCCTTCCGATGAGCAGTTCTTC.

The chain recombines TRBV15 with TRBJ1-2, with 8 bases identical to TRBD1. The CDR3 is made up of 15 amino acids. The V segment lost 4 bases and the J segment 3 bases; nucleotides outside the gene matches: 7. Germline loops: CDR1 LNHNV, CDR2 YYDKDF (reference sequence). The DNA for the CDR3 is TGTGCCACCAGCACGGCAGGGGGCCGCCACTATGGCTACACCTTC. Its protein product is CATSTAGGRHYGYTF.

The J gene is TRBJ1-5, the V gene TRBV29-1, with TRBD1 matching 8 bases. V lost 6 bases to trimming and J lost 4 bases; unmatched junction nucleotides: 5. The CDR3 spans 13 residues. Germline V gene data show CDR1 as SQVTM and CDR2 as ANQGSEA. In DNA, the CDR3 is TGCAGCGTCCTCGACAGGGGAAATCAGCCCCAGCATTTT. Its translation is CSVLDRGNQPQHF.

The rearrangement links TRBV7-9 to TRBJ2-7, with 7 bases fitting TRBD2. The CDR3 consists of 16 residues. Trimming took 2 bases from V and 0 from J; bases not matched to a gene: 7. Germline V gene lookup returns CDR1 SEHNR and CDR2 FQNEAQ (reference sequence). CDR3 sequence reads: CASSLRGLADSYEQYF. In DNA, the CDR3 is TGTGCCAGCAGCTTAAGAGGGCTAGCGGACTCCTACGAGCAGTACTTC.

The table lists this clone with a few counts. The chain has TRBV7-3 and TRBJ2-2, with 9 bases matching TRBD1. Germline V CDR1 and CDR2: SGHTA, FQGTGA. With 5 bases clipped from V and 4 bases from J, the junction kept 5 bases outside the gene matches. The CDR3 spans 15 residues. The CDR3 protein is CASSPRDRATGELFF. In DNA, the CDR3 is TGTGCCAGCAGCCCCCGGGACAGGGCCACCGGGGAGCTGTTTTTT.

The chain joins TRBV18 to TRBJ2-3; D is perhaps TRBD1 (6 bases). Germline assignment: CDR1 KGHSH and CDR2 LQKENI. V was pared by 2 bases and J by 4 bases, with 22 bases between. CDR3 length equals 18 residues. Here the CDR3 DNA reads TGTGCCAGCTCACCAGGGTCGAACAGGGTCAGTAACGCAGATACGCAGTATTTT. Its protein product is CASSPGSNRVSNADTQYF. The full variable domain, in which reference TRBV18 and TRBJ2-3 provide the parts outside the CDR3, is NAGVMQNPRHLVRRRGQEARLRCSPMKGHSHVYWYRQLPEEGLKFMVYLQKENIIDESGMPKERFSAEFPKEGPSILRIQQVVRGDSAAYFCASSPGSNRVSNADTQYFGPGTRLTVL.

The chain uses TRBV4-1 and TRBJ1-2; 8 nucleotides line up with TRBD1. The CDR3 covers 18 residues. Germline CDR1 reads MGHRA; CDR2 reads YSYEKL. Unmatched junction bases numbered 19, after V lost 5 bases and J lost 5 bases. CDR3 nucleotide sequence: TGCGCCAGCAGCGCAAACGTTCGCGGACAGGGATTAGGTTATGGCTACACCTTC. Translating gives CASSANVRGQGLGYGYTF.

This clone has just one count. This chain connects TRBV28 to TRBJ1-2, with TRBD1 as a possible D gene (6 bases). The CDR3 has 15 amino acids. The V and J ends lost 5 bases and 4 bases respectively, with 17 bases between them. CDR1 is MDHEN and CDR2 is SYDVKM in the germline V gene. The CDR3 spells CASSASYTGSYGYTF. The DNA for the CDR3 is TGTGCCAGCAGTGCCTCGTACACAGGGTCCTATGGCTACACCTTC.

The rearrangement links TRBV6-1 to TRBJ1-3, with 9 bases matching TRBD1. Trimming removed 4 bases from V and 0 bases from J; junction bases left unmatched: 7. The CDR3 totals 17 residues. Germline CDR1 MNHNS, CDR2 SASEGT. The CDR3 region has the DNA TGTGCCAGCAGTGGACGCACAGGGGGCGGCTCTGGAAACACCATATATTTT. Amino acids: CASSGRTGGGSGNTIYF.

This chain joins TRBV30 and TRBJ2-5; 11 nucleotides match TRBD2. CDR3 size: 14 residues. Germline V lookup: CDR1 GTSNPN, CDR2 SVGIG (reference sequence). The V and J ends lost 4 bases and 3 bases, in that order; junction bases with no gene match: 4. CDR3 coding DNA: TGTGCCTGGAATCCGGGACTAGCGGAAGAGACCCAGTACTTC. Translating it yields CAWNPGLAEETQYF. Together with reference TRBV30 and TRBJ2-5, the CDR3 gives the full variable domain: SQTIHQWPATLVQPVGSPLSLECTVEGTSNPNLYWYRQAAGRGLQLLFYSVGIGQISSEVPQNLSASRPQDRQFILSSKKLLLSDSGFYLCAWNPGLAEETQYFGPGTRLLVL.